This record looks at one T cell receptor beta chain sequence and its context. This record comes from a study of shared T cell receptors in the human thymus. Germline values: CDR1 MDHEN, CDR2 SYDVKM. The CDR3 spans 15 residues. V was clipped by 5 bases and J by 2 bases; unmatched bases: 7. Profiling relied on immunoSEQ multiplex PCR, and the TCRdb table lists in-frame clones only, not all of them. The top ten clones hold 0.015% to 0.02% of a sample with around 340,000 clones, about 95% of them seen once. The origin of this receptor is a human donor. The chain uses TRBV28 and TRBJ2-7; 9 positions match TRBD1. Material for sequencing was thymocytes. The CDR3 DNA reads TGTGCCAGCAGTCCCCGGACAGGGGTACCCTACGAGCAGTACTTC. Translation gives CASSPRTGVPYEQYF.